This T cell receptor beta chain comes out of a study of blood T cell repertoires in COVID-19. Profiling relied on immunoSEQ multiplex PCR, and the TCRdb table lists in-frame clones only, not all of them. The sample holds 200,000 to 250,000 clones; around 86% are singletons and the top ten take approximately 2%. V lost 6 bases and J 3 bases, leaving 18 bases between the germline ends. Per germline, CDR1 SGHTA and CDR2 FQGNSA. The CDR3 extends over 16 amino acids. Sequencing input: peripheral blood. This rearrangement joins TRBV7-2 to TRBJ1-3, with a tentative D call TRBD1 (6 bases). The receptor's source is a man aged 25-45 years who had recovered from COVID-19. CDR3: CASSWTGGASGNTIYF. The CDR3 DNA sequence: TGTGCCAGCAGTTGGACGGGGGGGGCGAGTGGAAACACCATATATTTT. The whole variable domain, remainder taken from reference TRBV7-2 and TRBJ1-3, is GAGVSQSPSNKVTEKGKDVELRCDPISGHTALYWYRQSLGQGLEFLIYFQGNSAPDKSGLPSDRFSAERTGGSVSTLTIQRTQQEDSAVYLCASSWTGGASGNTIYFGEGSWLTVV.